Shown below are 30 T cell receptor beta chains from a single sample sequenced in a study of blood T cell repertoires in COVID-19. The table came from immunoSEQ multiplex PCR; TCRdb's copy has only in-frame clones and leaves some out. The sample includes 310,000 or so clones, about 87% seen only once; the top ten take 7.5% to 10%. The source material was peripheral blood. The receptors were sampled from a young man with COVID-19, enrolled during active disease.

The V call is TRBV10-3, the J call TRBJ1-4, with D possibly TRBD1 on 5 matching bases. Trimming pared 3 bases from V and 0 bases from J, leaving 23 bases between. This CDR3 has 20 amino acids. Looked up from germline, CDR1 is ENHRY and CDR2 is SYGVKD. The DNA of the CDR3 is TGTGCCATCAGTGATACCACTCTTGGACAAGCCCCTGCAACTAATGAAAAACTGTTTTTT. As protein: CAISDTTLGQAPATNEKLFF.

The chain links TRBV20-1 to TRBJ2-3; D unclear. V was shortened by 5 bases and J by 6 bases, with 9 bases between the two germline ends. The CDR3 runs 11 residues. Germline V gene sequence: CDR1 DFQATT, CDR2 SNEGSKA (reference sequence). The CDR3 here is CSAVTFDTQYF. In nucleotides, the CDR3 is TGCAGTGCTGTGACATTTGATACGCAGTATTTT.

This clone was observed a handful of times. The chain has TRBV5-1 and TRBJ2-5; 7 nucleotides align to TRBD2. This CDR3 has 16 amino acids. Per the germline V gene, CDR1 is SGHRS and CDR2 is YFSETQ. With 0 bases clipped from V and 2 bases from J, the junction kept 7 bases outside the gene matches. The CDR3 is CASSLAGGYAQETQYF. As DNA, the CDR3 is TGCGCCAGCAGCTTGGCGGGAGGTTACGCACAAGAGACCCAGTACTTC.

The rearrangement joins TRBV11-2 to TRBJ2-2, with 7 bases that match TRBD2. Trimming at V came to 6 bases and at J to 1 base, leaving 8 bases not matched to a gene. Germline V gene lookup returns CDR1 SGHAT and CDR2 FQNNGV. This CDR3 comprises 16 residues. Here the CDR3 reads CASSRIAGQNTGELFF. As DNA, the CDR3 is TGTGCCAGCAGTAGGATAGCGGGTCAGAACACCGGGGAGCTGTTTTTT.

The genes are TRBV3-1 (or the pseudogene TRBV3-2) and TRBJ1-3; D possibly corresponds to TRBD1 (5 bases). The length of the CDR3 is 17 residues. Germline assignment: CDR1 LGHDT and CDR2 YNNKEL (reference sequence). V lost 4 bases and J 4 bases, leaving 20 bases between the germline ends. The CDR3 loop is CASSRRGWGDGGNTIYF. CDR3 sequence (DNA): TGTGCCAGCAGCCGGCGGGGGTGGGGCGACGGGGGAAACACCATATATTTT.

This chain uses TRBV19 with TRBJ1-5; perhaps TRBD1 as D (5 bases). The CDR3 contains 16 residues. Per the germline V gene, CDR1 is LNHDA and CDR2 is SQIVND (reference sequence). With 7 bases removed from V and 1 base from J, the gap between germline ends came to 17 bases. CDR3 nucleotide sequence: TGTGCCAGTACCCCTCGGACAATCGTGAGCAATCAGCCCCAGCATTTT. Its translation is CASTPRTIVSNQPQHF.

The genes are TRBV6-2 or TRBV6-3 and TRBJ2-7; a weak D match, TRBD2 (5 bases). Trimming cost V 0 bases and J 2 bases, with 8 bases left between them. There are 14 residues in the CDR3. The germline V gene encodes CDR1 MNHEY and CDR2 SVGEGT. The CDR3 protein is CASSYSRATYEQYF. The CDR3 bases are TGTGCCAGCAGTTACTCGCGGGCAACCTACGAGCAGTACTTC.

This chain connects TRBV19 to TRBJ1-4; 9 bases match TRBD1. Germline V gene sequence: CDR1 LNHDA, CDR2 SQIVND (reference sequence). Germline trimming cut 3 bases from V and 5 bases from J; bases unmatched to any gene: 4. CDR3 length: 15 amino acids. The CDR3 is CASSIMGTGNEKLFF. DNA for the CDR3: TGTGCCAGTAGTATTATGGGGACAGGGAATGAAAAACTGTTTTTT.

This chain uses TRBV6-5 with TRBJ1-5; TRBD1 matches at 8 bases. The V and J ends lost 7 bases and 5 bases, in that order; junction bases with no gene match: 10. This CDR3 region has 15 residues. CDR1 is MNHEY, CDR2 SVGAGI, per germline. CDR3 loop: CASKTPGGIDQPQHF. In nucleotides, the CDR3 is TGTGCCAGCAAGACCCCAGGGGGCATTGATCAGCCCCAGCATTTT.

The V gene is TRBV21-1, the J gene TRBJ2-6; TRBD2, the table's D call, was not compared with the DNA. TRBV21-1 is noted as a pseudogene. The CDR3 runs 19 residues. The CDR3 DNA sequence: TGTGCCAGCAGACTAATTCTAGCGGACTATGGCTCTGGGGCCAACGTCCTGACTTTC. Its translation: CASRLILADYGSGANVLTF.

This sequence joins TRBV6-5 and TRBJ1-1, with 8 bases aligning to TRBD1. Trimming cost V 0 bases and J 5 bases; bases outside gene matches: 8. Germline loops: CDR1 MNHEY, CDR2 SVGAGI. The CDR3 consists of 16 residues. The CDR3 protein is CASSYSGQALRTEAFF. The DNA for the CDR3 is TGTGCCAGCAGTTACTCGGGACAGGCCCTCCGAACTGAAGCTTTCTTT.

The chain recombines TRBV9 with TRBJ2-6; TRBD1 matches 11 bases. The CDR3 contains 19 residues. Germline CDR1 reads SGDLS; CDR2 reads YYNGEE. Unmatched junction bases numbered 9, after V lost 4 bases and J lost 0 bases. CDR3 region: CASSFRDRGFGSGANVLTF. The CDR3 DNA reads as TGTGCCAGCAGCTTCCGGGACAGGGGGTTCGGCTCTGGGGCCAACGTCCTGACTTTC.

Only one count was recorded for this clone. The chain recombines TRBV27 with TRBJ2-5; tentatively, D is TRBD2 (5 bases). CDR3 length equals 15 residues. Germline values: CDR1 MNHEY, CDR2 SMNVEV (reference sequence). Trimming shortened V by 0 bases and J by 5 bases, and 13 bases separated the two germline ends. The CDR3 nucleotides read TGTGCCAGCAGTTTATCTCTGGGGAGCTGGGAGACCCAGTACTTC. Its translation is CASSLSLGSWETQYF.

This clone was counted once. The rearrangement links TRBV5-1 to TRBJ2-5, with 9 nucleotides matching TRBD1. The germline gives CDR1 SGHRS, CDR2 YFSETQ. The CDR3 is 16 residues long. V lost 4 bases and J lost 4; bases outside the gene matches: 11. CDR3 loop: CASSTGGSFSTETQYF. The CDR3 coding sequence is TGCGCCAGCAGCACAGGGGGCTCTTTTTCGACAGAGACCCAGTACTTC.

This chain connects TRBV7-2 to TRBJ2-1, with 7 bases fitting TRBD1. Germline CDR1 is SGHTA and CDR2 is FQGNSA. The CDR3 length is 15 residues. Losses at the gene ends were 0 bases for V and 5 bases for J; bases not matched to a gene: 4. The CDR3 loop reads CASSLAGQFHNEQFF. The CDR3 coding sequence is TGTGCCAGCAGCTTAGCGGGACAGTTCCACAATGAGCAGTTCTTC.

V and J are TRBV27 and TRBJ2-7; D is unresolved. This CDR3 contains 14 residues. CDR1 MNHEY and CDR2 SMNVEV come from the germline V gene (reference sequence). The germline V and J ends were trimmed by 2 bases and 0 bases, with 8 bases remaining between them. The CDR3 DNA reads as TGTGCCAGCAGTTTAACCCCGAGCTCCTACGAGCAGTACTTC. It is translated as CASSLTPSSYEQYF.

The chain employs TRBV6-1 and TRBJ1-2, with D possibly TRBD1 on 6 matching bases. Trimming cost V 2 bases and J 7 bases, with 8 bases left between them. The CDR3 sequence is 12 residues long. Germline CDR1 and CDR2: MNHNS and SASEGT. CDR3 DNA sequence: TGTGCCAGCAGTGAAAGGGGGAGTGGCTACACCTTC. As protein: CASSERGSGYTF.

The rearrangement joins TRBV5-6 to TRBJ1-3, with D unclear. Trimming removed 4 bases from V and 2 bases from J, with 10 bases in between. CDR1 is SGHDT and CDR2 is YYEEEE in the germline V gene. The CDR3 has 14 amino acids. The chain's CDR3 is CASSQEGTGNTIYF. In DNA form, the CDR3 reads TGTGCCAGCAGCCAGGAAGGAACTGGAAACACCATATATTTT. Together with reference TRBV5-6 and TRBJ1-3, the CDR3 gives the full variable domain: DAGVTQSPTHLIKTRGQQVTLRCSPKSGHDTVSWYQQALGQGPQFIFQYYEEEERQRGNFPDRFSGHQFPNYSSELNVNALLLGDSALYLCASSQEGTGNTIYFGEGSWLTVV.

This sequence joins TRBV10-3 and TRBJ1-2, with 8 bases matching TRBD1. This CDR3 spans 15 amino acids. The V and J ends lost 2 bases and 1 base, in that order; junction bases with no gene match: 3. Germline V gene lookup returns CDR1 ENHRY and CDR2 SYGVKD. The CDR3 region has the DNA TGTGCCATCAGTGAGGACAGGGGCCATAACTATGGCTACACCTTC. It is translated as CAISEDRGHNYGYTF.

The rearrangement joins TRBV27 to TRBJ2-7, with 7 bases matching TRBD1. V lost 5 bases to trimming and J lost 5 bases; unmatched junction nucleotides: 9. CDR1 MNHEY and CDR2 SMNVEV come from the germline V gene (reference sequence). The CDR3 has 14 amino acids. DNA of the CDR3: TGTGCCAGCAGTCTCCTAGGGGGCTTTAACGAGCAGTACTTC. Translation gives CASSLLGGFNEQYF.

This chain links TRBV7-2 with TRBJ2-7; 8 bases are a match to TRBD2. Germline CDR1 is SGHTA and CDR2 is FQGNSA. J lost 3 bases, V lost 4 bases, and 8 bases had no gene match. The CDR3 is 15 amino acids. In nucleotides, the CDR3 is TGTGCCAGCAGCTCCTCGGGAGGGGCAAACTACGAGCAGTACTTC. This gives the protein CASSSSGGANYEQYF.

The chain combines TRBV19 with TRBJ1-5, with no clear D. The germline V and J ends were trimmed by 1 base and 5 bases, with 9 bases remaining between them. The germline gives CDR1 LNHDA, CDR2 SQIVND (reference sequence). The CDR3 is 14 residues long. The CDR3 sequence is CASSIGGSHQPQHF. CDR3 sequence (DNA): TGTGCCAGTAGTATAGGAGGGTCCCATCAGCCCCAGCATTTT.

CDR3 sequence: CASEGRTAEAFF. The CDR3 coding sequence is TGTGCCAGCGAGGGGAGGACGGCTGAAGCTTTCTTT. The gene calls are TRBV12-3 or TRBV12-4 and TRBJ1-1; tentative D call: TRBD1 (5 bases). V was clipped by 8 bases and J by 6 bases, with 13 bases between them. The CDR3 consists of 12 residues.

The chain couples TRBV25-1 to TRBJ1-1; 9 bases align to TRBD1. Losses at the gene ends were 8 bases for V and 1 base for J; bases not matched to a gene: 8. The CDR3 contains 15 residues. Germline V gives CDR1 MGHDK, CDR2 SYGVNS. In DNA form, the CDR3 reads TGTGCCAGCGAGGAACAGGGGGCTCAGAACACTGAAGCTTTCTTT. Protein: CASEEQGAQNTEAFF.

This clone was observed a single time. This chain uses TRBV7-2 with TRBJ1-2; TRBD1 is a possible D gene (5 bases). The germline V and J ends were trimmed by 5 bases and 1 base, with 11 bases remaining between them. Per the germline V gene, CDR1 is SGHTA and CDR2 is FQGNSA. The CDR3 runs 14 residues. The CDR3: CASSRTQINYGYTF. CDR3 coding DNA: TGTGCCAGCAGCCGGACACAGATTAACTATGGCTACACCTTC.

The V call is TRBV7-3, the J call TRBJ1-1; D unresolved. The CDR3 extends over 15 amino acids. Between the trimmed V and J ends, which lost 2 bases and 0 bases, there was a span of 10 bases. Germline-derived CDR1 and CDR2 are SGHTA and FQGTGA. CDR3 DNA: TGTGCCAGCAGCTTAGGCAGTTGGTTGAACACTGAAGCTTTCTTT. It specifies CASSLGSWLNTEAFF. Drawing the rest from reference TRBV7-3 and TRBJ1-1, the complete variable domain is GAGVSQTPSNKVTEKGKYVELRCDPISGHTALYWYRQSLGQGPEFLIYFQGTGAADDSGLPNDRFFAVRPEGSVSTLKIQRTERGDSAVYLCASSLGSWLNTEAFFGQGTRLTVV.

This chain links TRBV6-5 with TRBJ2-5; D ambiguous. V dropped 6 bases and J dropped 1 base, with 9 bases sitting between them. The CDR3 has 13 amino acids. The germline CDR1 and CDR2 sequences are MNHEY and SVGAGI. CDR3: CASSSVTQETQYF. The CDR3 bases are TGTGCCAGCAGCTCAGTTACCCAAGAGACCCAGTACTTC.

V gene TRBV25-1 combines with J gene TRBJ1-1; D ambiguous. The CDR3 spans 14 residues. The V and J ends lost 2 bases and 4 bases respectively, with 11 bases between them. Germline assignment: CDR1 MGHDK and CDR2 SYGVNS. The CDR3 DNA sequence: TGTGCCAGCAGTGAAGCCGGACTACTCACTGAAGCTTTCTTT. Translated, it gives CASSEAGLLTEAFF.

The chain recombines TRBV12-3 or TRBV12-4 with TRBJ1-2; D is ambiguous. This CDR3 has 13 amino acids. Trimming removed 2 bases at V and 8 bases at J, with 12 bases between. The CDR3 sequence is CASSLYPGEGYTF. The CDR3 DNA reads as TGTGCCAGCAGTTTATACCCCGGGGAAGGCTACACCTTC.

This clone was observed a handful of times. The rearrangement joins TRBV7-2 to TRBJ2-1, with TRBD2 identical over 7 bases. The CDR3 has 14 residues. V trimming: 4 bases; J trimming: 7 bases; junction bases outside the gene matches: 7. Germline CDR1 is SGHTA and CDR2 is FQGNSA. The chain's CDR3 is CASSSGLSVNEQFF. Here the CDR3 DNA reads TGTGCCAGCAGCTCGGGACTAAGCGTGAATGAGCAGTTCTTC.